The sequence of this TCR beta chain was determined in a study of regulatory T cells in long-lasting Graves disease. Germline CDR1 is LGHNA and CDR2 is YNFKEQ. With 0 bases removed from V and 0 bases from J, the gap between germline ends came to 9 bases. The length of the CDR3 is 17 residues. Time point of the sample: newly diagnosed GD, antithyroid drugs for less than 3 months. PBMCs provided the RNA from which the TCR library was made. The authors built TCR beta libraries using iRepertoire HTBI primers and Arm-PCR of CDR3 regions. In TCRdb, the multiplex PCR reads were re-called with MiXCR into one record per CDR3 protein. The sample shows fewer than 650,000 distinct CDR3 sequences, roughly 16% of them seen only once. Another study also made use of these data, one on T cells in Graves' hyperthyroidism and ophthalmopathy.

The TCR originated in a man in his late teens or twenties with Graves disease. This specimen was peripheral blood mononuclear cells (PBMCs), taken at new diagnosis, from a patient treated with antithyroid drugs. V is TRBV4-2 and J is TRBJ2-6; D is ambiguous. CDR3 loop: CASSQEAGSSGANVLTF. Written as DNA, the CDR3 is TGTGCCAGCAGCCAAGAGGCTGGAAGCTCTGGGGCCAACGTCCTGACTTTC.